The 30 T cell receptor beta chains given below trace back to one sample, sequenced in a study of shared clonotypes between healthy human individuals. TCRdb keeps only in-frame clones here, not all; method: immunoSEQ multiplex PCR. In the table there are 1 million to 1.3 million clones, 75% to 85% of which are singletons. The sample consisted of memory CD4+ T cells from PBMCs. Subset defined: CD45RA-negative fraction. These receptors were obtained from a man younger than 35 in good health. Some clones in this sample may be carry-over from other donors' samples.

Here the CDR3 DNA reads TGTGCCAGCAGTTTCTCTCCACGCCCGGGCTCCGGCGCCTACAATGAGCAGTTCTTC. Amino acids: CASSFSPRPGSGAYNEQFF. This chain joins TRBV27 and TRBJ2-1; the D is unclear. Germline values: CDR1 MNHEY, CDR2 SMNVEV (reference sequence). V was clipped by 3 bases and J by 2 bases, with 23 bases between them. The CDR3 sequence is 19 residues long.

This chain links TRBV9 with TRBJ2-1, with 8 bases identical to TRBD1. V shed 3 bases and J 3 bases; nucleotides not matched to a gene: 5. This CDR3 comprises 15 residues. In germline, CDR1 is SGDLS, CDR2 YYNGEE. In DNA, the CDR3 is TGTGCCAGCAGCGAAACAGGGGGTTTCTACAATGAGCAGTTCTTC. Encoded protein: CASSETGGFYNEQFF.

The chain joins TRBV5-1 to TRBJ2-5; 10 positions match TRBD2. Germline V gene lookup returns CDR1 SGHRS and CDR2 YFSETQ. The length of the CDR3 is 14 residues. Trimming removed 4 bases from V and 1 base from J; junction bases left unmatched: 1. The CDR3 sequence is CASSRTSGQETQYF. CDR3 DNA: TGCGCCAGCAGCCGGACTAGCGGCCAAGAGACCCAGTACTTC. The whole variable domain, filled in from reference TRBV5-1 and TRBJ2-5, reads KAGVTQTPRYLIKTRGQQVTLSCSPISGHRSVSWYQQTPGQGLQFLFEYFSETQRNKGNFPGRFSGRQFSNSRSEMNVSTLELGDSALYLCASSRTSGQETQYFGPGTRLLVL.

CDR3 coding DNA: TGTGCCAGCAGCGCCTCGCTCGGACAGGGGTACGGTGGCTACACCTTC. Amino acid sequence: CASSASLGQGYGGYTF. The V and J genes are TRBV5-6 and TRBJ1-2; 9 nucleotides align to TRBD1. CDR1 is SGHDT and CDR2 is YYEEEE in the germline V gene. The V segment lost 4 bases and the J segment 7 bases; nucleotides outside the gene matches: 14. The CDR3 is made up of 16 amino acids. The variable domain in full, completed from reference TRBV5-6 and TRBJ1-2, reads DAGVTQSPTHLIKTRGQQVTLRCSPKSGHDTVSWYQQALGQGPQFIFQYYEEEERQRGNFPDRFSGHQFPNYSSELNVNALLLGDSALYLCASSASLGQGYGGYTFGSGTRLTVV.

The chain is built from TRBV4-1 and TRBJ2-4, with D perhaps matching TRBD2 (6 bases). This CDR3 has 15 amino acids. V was shortened by 4 bases and J by 7 bases, with 17 bases between the two germline ends. CDR1 MGHRA and CDR2 YSYEKL come from the germline V gene. CDR3 loop: CASSPAETEGNIQYF. The CDR3 DNA reads as TGCGCCAGCAGCCCGGCGGAGACGGAGGGGAACATTCAGTACTTC.

The V gene is TRBV2, the J gene TRBJ2-7; D is undetermined. Germline V gene lookup returns CDR1 SNHLY and CDR2 FYNNEI. There are 15 residues in the CDR3. Trimming pared 6 bases from V and 4 bases from J, leaving 19 bases between. The CDR3 protein is CASREPPGGVYEQYF. CDR3 in DNA: TGTGCCAGCAGGGAGCCACCTGGTGGAGTTTACGAGCAGTACTTC.

The chain links TRBV5-4 to TRBJ2-1, with 7 bases aligning to TRBD2. The length of the CDR3 is 15 residues. The ends lost 0 bases at V and 12 bases at J; junction bases unmatched: 12. Germline CDR1 and CDR2: SGHNT and YYREEE (reference sequence). The CDR3 DNA reads as TGTGCCAGCAGCTTGGTCCGAGGACTAGAAGGACCGCAGTTCTTC. Encoded protein: CASSLVRGLEGPQFF.

There are a few counts of this clone. This rearrangement joins TRBV5-5 to TRBJ1-2; 8 bases fit TRBD1. Germline V CDR1 and CDR2: SGHKS, YYEKEE (reference sequence). This CDR3 spans 13 amino acids. V was pared by 4 bases and J by 4 bases, with 3 bases of the junction left unmatched. CDR3 sequence (DNA): TGTGCCAGCAGCATCAGGGGGCCCTATGGCTACACCTTC. It specifies CASSIRGPYGYTF.

The rearrangement joins TRBV5-1 to TRBJ2-6; D call uncertain. There are 16 residues in the CDR3. Deletions cut 0 bases from V and 2 bases from J, with 9 bases between. The V gene's germline CDR1 is SGHRS and CDR2 YFSETQ. CDR3 protein: CASSLEGGAGANVLTF. CDR3 DNA: TGCGCCAGCAGCTTGGAGGGTGGGGCTGGGGCCAACGTCCTGACTTTC.

The rearrangement uses TRBV27 and TRBJ2-5, with 10 bases matching TRBD2. CDR1 and CDR2 (germline): MNHEY, SMNVEV (reference sequence). The CDR3 runs to 15 residues. The trim removed 3 bases at V and 10 bases at J, leaving 11 bases unmatched. The CDR3 here is CASSLEASGSEVQYF. As DNA, the CDR3 is TGTGCCAGCAGTTTGGAGGCTAGCGGGAGTGAGGTCCAGTACTTC.

The CDR3, as DNA: TGTGCCAGCAGCCTACAACAGGGGGATACGCAGTATTTT. Its protein is CASSLQQGDTQYF. The rearrangement uses TRBV9 and TRBJ2-3; 7 bases align to TRBD1. The CDR3 totals 13 residues. Germline CDR1 is SGDLS and CDR2 is YYNGEE. Germline trimming cut 4 bases from V and 6 bases from J; bases unmatched to any gene: 5.

The chain employs TRBV30 and TRBJ1-4; D gene unclear. From germline, CDR1 is GTSNPN and CDR2 SVGIG (reference sequence). CDR3 length: 23 residues. V was clipped by 0 bases and J by 0 bases, with 32 bases between them. Written as DNA, the CDR3 is TGTGCCTGGAGTGTGTGGGGAGGTTCAGGAAGCATGAAACTACTTTCAACTAATGAAAAACTGTTTTTT. Protein: CAWSVWGGSGSMKLLSTNEKLFF.

This clone was detected many times. V gene TRBV6-5 combines with J gene TRBJ2-7, with 9 bases identical to TRBD2. Trimming removed 0 bases from V and 4 bases from J; junction bases left unmatched: 4. Germline CDR1 MNHEY, CDR2 SVGAGI. The length of the CDR3 is 15 residues. In nucleotides, the CDR3 is TGTGCCAGCAGTTACTCGACTAGCGGAACATACGAGCAGTACTTC. Its protein product is CASSYSTSGTYEQYF.

This clone was recorded a few times. DNA for the CDR3: TGTGCCAGGAAGGGGCCCCTTCATAGCAATCAGCCCCAGCATTTT. Translating gives CARKGPLHSNQPQHF. The rearrangement joins TRBV27 to TRBJ1-5, with D perhaps matching TRBD1 (5 bases). Trimming took off 9 bases at V and 0 bases at J, with 15 bases between the two ends. This CDR3 is 15 amino acids long. Germline-derived CDR1 and CDR2 are MNHEY and SMNVEV (reference sequence).

V and J are TRBV29-1 and TRBJ1-2, with a tentative D call TRBD1 (5 bases). Germline values: CDR1 SQVTM, CDR2 ANQGSEA. This CDR3 is 12 amino acids long. This CDR3 reads CTGETANYGYTF. Here the CDR3 DNA reads TGCACCGGGGAGACAGCTAACTATGGCTACACCTTC.

This chain links TRBV7-2 with TRBJ1-1; TRBD1 is a possible D gene (5 bases). Germline-derived CDR1 and CDR2 are SGHTA and FQGNSA. This CDR3 contains 13 residues. Deletions cut 5 bases from V and 11 bases from J, with 18 bases between. This CDR3 reads CASSQGGVLWAFF. DNA for the CDR3: TGTGCCAGCAGCCAAGGAGGGGTTCTTTGGGCTTTCTTT.

V gene TRBV4-1 combines with J gene TRBJ1-4, with TRBD1 as a possible D gene (6 bases). This CDR3 region has 16 residues. V shed 0 bases and J shed 8 bases, with 16 bases lying between them. CDR1 and CDR2 (germline): MGHRA, YSYEKL. The DNA of the CDR3 is TGCGCCAGCAGCCAAGATTCGAGGGGGGCTTGGGAAAAACTGTTTTTT. Translation gives CASSQDSRGAWEKLFF.

As to this clone: A clone one base away is much larger, so this may be a read error. This sample also contains other DNA sequences that code for the same CDR3. The chain links TRBV11-2 to TRBJ2-3, with TRBD2 matching over 7 bases. The germline V gene has CDR1 SGHAT and CDR2 FQNNGV. This CDR3 region has 14 residues. Trimming at V came to 5 bases and at J to 1 base, leaving 3 bases not matched to a gene. The CDR3 reads CASSPTSGTDTQYF. In nucleotides, the CDR3 is TGTGCCAGCAGCCCAACTAGCGGCACAGATACGCAGTATTTT.

V usage is TRBV27 and J usage is TRBJ1-5; unclear D gene. This CDR3 is 15 amino acids long. CDR1 MNHEY and CDR2 SMNVEV come from the germline V gene (reference sequence). Trimming took 6 bases from V and 4 from J, leaving 16 bases between them. The CDR3 reads CASSTTGHINQPQHF. The CDR3 DNA reads TGTGCCAGCAGCACGACCGGGCACATTAATCAGCCCCAGCATTTT.

This clone was picked up many times. The J gene is TRBJ2-3, the V gene TRBV7-3, with D tentatively TRBD2 (5 bases). The CDR3 covers 13 residues. The germline V gene encodes CDR1 SGHTA and CDR2 FQGTGA. Deletions cut 5 bases from V and 9 bases from J, with 15 bases between. CDR3 sequence reads: CASSPSPGTTQYF. The CDR3 DNA reads as TGTGCCAGCAGCCCAAGCCCGGGAACCACGCAGTATTTT.

This rearrangement joins TRBV7-9 to TRBJ1-3; D possibly corresponds to TRBD1 (6 bases). Trimming removed 5 bases at V and 4 bases at J, with 15 bases between. This CDR3 spans 15 amino acids. The germline gives CDR1 SEHNR, CDR2 FQNEAQ (reference sequence). CDR3 bases: TGTGCCAGCAGCCTTACAGGGTTTTCGGGAAACACCATATATTTT. Its protein is CASSLTGFSGNTIYF. Full variable domain (remainder filled in from reference TRBV7-9 and TRBJ1-3): DTGVSQNPRHKITKRGQNVTFRCDPISEHNRLYWYRQTLGQGPEFLTYFQNEAQLEKSRLLSDRFSAERPKGSFSTLEIQRTEQGDSAMYLCASSLTGFSGNTIYFGEGSWLTVV.

V gene TRBV7-9 combines with J gene TRBJ1-2, with TRBD1 matching over 7 bases. CDR3 length: 14 amino acids. Germline CDR1 SEHNR, CDR2 FQNEAQ (reference sequence). Trimming at V came to 5 bases and at J to 2 bases, leaving 5 bases not matched to a gene. The CDR3 protein is CASSQPTGNYGYTF. DNA for the CDR3: TGTGCCAGCAGCCAACCGACAGGGAACTATGGCTACACCTTC.

The CDR3 DNA follows: TGTGCCAGTAGCCCACGTAGCCTAGCGGGTATCACAGATACGCAGTATTTT. Amino acids: CASSPRSLAGITDTQYF. The chain links TRBV19 to TRBJ2-3, with 8 bases that match TRBD2. In germline, CDR1 is LNHDA, CDR2 SQIVND (reference sequence). V was pared by 6 bases and J by 2 bases, with 13 bases of the junction left unmatched. CDR3 length: 17 amino acids.

The chain has TRBV7-6 and TRBJ1-4; D unresolved. V was pared by 3 bases and J by 0 bases, with 8 bases between. CDR1 and CDR2 (germline): SGHVS, FNYEAQ. The CDR3 covers 15 residues. The CDR3 coding sequence is TGTGCCAGCAGCTTTGGTCGAACAACTAATGAAAAACTGTTTTTT. It translates to CASSFGRTTNEKLFF.

The chain recombines TRBV11-2 with TRBJ2-1, with 10 bases fitting TRBD2. The V and J ends lost 5 bases and 8 bases, in that order; junction bases with no gene match: 15. This CDR3 is 17 amino acids long. In germline, CDR1 is SGHAT, CDR2 FQNNGV. CDR3 sequence (DNA): TGTGCCAGCAGCCCCATAGCGGGAGGCGGCCGTAGGGATGAGCAGTTCTTC. Translating gives CASSPIAGGGRRDEQFF.

The rearrangement joins TRBV30 to TRBJ2-5, with 9 nucleotides matching TRBD2. There are 16 residues in the CDR3. Germline CDR1 GTSNPN, CDR2 SVGIG (reference sequence). Germline trimming cut 0 bases from V and 2 bases from J; bases unmatched to any gene: 7. CDR3 loop: CAWSVGELAGQETQYF. CDR3 DNA: TGTGCCTGGAGTGTAGGAGAGCTAGCGGGACAAGAGACCCAGTACTTC. The full variable domain, with the rest looked up from reference TRBV30 and TRBJ2-5, is SQTIHQWPATLVQPVGSPLSLECTVEGTSNPNLYWYRQAAGRGLQLLFYSVGIGQISSEVPQNLSASRPQDRQFILSSKKLLLSDSGFYLCAWSVGELAGQETQYFGPGTRLLVL.

The rearrangement links TRBV4-1 to TRBJ2-2; TRBD2 is a possible D gene (5 bases). Trimming stripped 0 bases from V and 0 bases from J, with 5 bases between. The V gene's germline CDR1 is MGHRA and CDR2 YSYEKL. The CDR3 extends over 15 amino acids. The CDR3 DNA is TGCGCCAGCAGCCAAGAGGGAGCGAACACCGGGGAGCTGTTTTTT. It specifies CASSQEGANTGELFF.

This clone has a handful of counts. The chain combines TRBV28 with TRBJ1-2, with TRBD1 as a possible D gene (6 bases). Trimming took 3 bases from V and 2 from J, leaving 13 bases between them. The CDR3 covers 15 residues. Germline CDR1 is MDHEN and CDR2 is SYDVKM. CDR3 sequence: CASSFPGGRNYGYTF. The CDR3 DNA sequence: TGTGCCAGCAGTTTCCCTGGGGGGCGAAACTATGGCTACACCTTC.

The chain has TRBV5-1 and TRBJ2-7; D gene unclear. CDR1 is SGHRS, CDR2 YFSETQ, per germline. This CDR3 is 13 amino acids long. The V gene lost 0 bases and the J gene lost 3 bases, with 7 bases spanning the gap. In DNA, the CDR3 is TGCGCCAGCAGCTTGGACTCCGGCTACGAGCAGTACTTC. Protein: CASSLDSGYEQYF.

V and J are TRBV18 and TRBJ2-2, with D perhaps matching TRBD1 or TRBD2 (6 bases each). There are 15 residues in the CDR3. CDR1 and CDR2 (germline): KGHSH, LQKENI. V was cut by 3 bases and J by 6 bases, with 14 bases left in between. This CDR3 reads CASSPISGAPGELFF. The CDR3 DNA sequence: TGTGCCAGCTCACCTATATCGGGGGCTCCCGGGGAGCTGTTTTTT.